What follows is one TCR beta chain and its context. This sample was taken from a study of blood T cell repertoires in COVID-19. The CDR3 extends over 18 amino acids. The V gene's germline CDR1 is SGHRS and CDR2 YFSETQ. The V gene lost 7 bases and the J gene lost 0 bases, with 23 bases spanning the gap. In the original analysis: Quantification of nucleated cells was approximated via reference gene primer amplification. The method was immunoSEQ multiplex PCR; TCRdb's version includes in-frame clones alone and lacks a portion of them. That table furnishes V, J and clone size, whereas the DNA furnished D and trimming. The sample records more than 200,000 clones, about nine tenths being singletons.

This clonotype was sampled from a man aged 25-40 years in a cohort exposed to, infected with or recovered from COVID-19 (not recorded which). The J gene is TRBJ1-3, the V gene TRBV5-1, with D maybe TRBD1 (5 bases). The sequenced material came from PBMCs or T cells enriched from blood (not recorded which). The CDR3 sequence: CASAVGGSQYYSGNTIYF. DNA of the CDR3: TGCGCCAGCGCGGTGGGGGGGTCCCAATACTACTCTGGAAACACCATATATTTT. The full variable domain, completed using reference TRBV5-1 and TRBJ1-3, is KAGVTQTPRYLIKTRGQQVTLSCSPISGHRSVSWYQQTPGQGLQFLFEYFSETQRNKGNFPGRFSGRQFSNSRSEMNVSTLELGDSALYLCASAVGGSQYYSGNTIYFGEGSWLTVV.